The 27 T cell receptor beta chains in this list originate from one sample, sequenced in a study of blood T cell repertoires in COVID-19 (dated by TCRdb to about 2020). The method was the immunoSEQ multiplex PCR assay. In its TCRdb copy, this immuneACCESS table keeps in-frame sequences only and misses some clones. Where compared with another copy, unresolved V genes explain less than half of these, and the others have no known cause. The table for this sample lists 250,000 to 300,000 clones; around nine tenths of them were counted only once. The ten largest clones represent 1.7% of the sample. Sequenced material: PBMCs or T cells enriched from blood (not recorded which). Receptor source: a woman aged 35 to 49 who had recovered from COVID-19.

The chain recombines TRBV20-1 with TRBJ2-5; D is possibly TRBD2 (6 bases). CDR1 and CDR2 from the germline V gene are DFQATT and SNEGSKA (reference sequence). V lost 6 bases to trimming and J lost 9 bases, with 20 bases between them. The CDR3 is 13 amino acids. The CDR3 spells CSASDSGAGSQYF. DNA of the CDR3: TGCAGTGCGAGTGATAGCGGTGCAGGGTCCCAGTACTTC.

This clone was seen a handful of times. The gene calls are TRBV6-5 and TRBJ1-2; 11 bases are shared with TRBD1. The CDR3 is 16 residues long. Germline CDR1 is MNHEY and CDR2 is SVGAGI. V shed 4 bases, J shed 7 bases, and the junction held 11 bases outside the gene matches. In DNA, the CDR3 is TGTGCCAGCAGTTCACAAACCGGACAGGGGGCTAGTGGCTACACCTTC. Residues: CASSSQTGQGASGYTF.

The V and J genes are TRBV11-3 and TRBJ2-2; 8 bases align to TRBD2. In germline, CDR1 is SGHNT, CDR2 YENEEA. The CDR3 has 13 residues. V lost 5 bases and J lost 5; bases outside the gene matches: 1. CDR3 loop: CASSRLATGELFF. Here the CDR3 DNA reads TGTGCCAGCAGCAGACTAGCGACCGGGGAGCTGTTTTTT.

In regard to this clone: The same CDR3 arises from other DNA sequences in this sample as well. The CDR3 region is CASSVQGNEQFF. Here the CDR3 DNA reads TGCGCCAGCAGTGTACAGGGGAATGAGCAGTTCTTC. The chain has TRBV5-1 and TRBJ2-1; 7 nucleotides agree with TRBD1. Germline-derived CDR1 and CDR2 are SGHRS and YFSETQ. This CDR3 comprises 12 residues. V shed 5 bases, J shed 7 bases, and the junction held 3 bases outside the gene matches.

V is TRBV19 and J is TRBJ2-1; 10 nucleotides agree with TRBD2. Germline-derived CDR1 and CDR2 are LNHDA and SQIVND (reference sequence). The V segment lost 4 bases and the J segment 9 bases; nucleotides outside the gene matches: 9. This CDR3 region has 15 residues. The CDR3 reads CASSRRSGRAGEQFF. CDR3 DNA: TGTGCCAGTAGTAGAAGGAGCGGGAGGGCTGGTGAGCAGTTCTTC.

The chain carries TRBV18 and TRBJ1-2, with 8 positions matching TRBD1. The CDR3 consists of 15 residues. CDR1 and CDR2 from the germline V gene are KGHSH and LQKENI. The V gene end was trimmed by 4 bases and the J gene end by 4 bases; junction bases not matched to a gene: 8. The CDR3 is CASSLTDRVAYGYTF. CDR3 sequence (DNA): TGTGCCAGCTCACTCACGGACAGGGTAGCCTATGGCTACACCTTC.

This chain links TRBV29-1 with TRBJ1-3, with TRBD1 identical over 8 bases. In germline, CDR1 is SQVTM, CDR2 ANQGSEA. The trim removed 1 base at V and 10 bases at J, leaving 15 bases unmatched. This CDR3 is built from 16 residues. The CDR3 sequence: CSVEVHAPDRVGTIYF. The CDR3, as DNA: TGCAGCGTTGAAGTCCATGCCCCGGACAGGGTGGGGACCATATATTTT.

This clone was seen a few times. The chain recombines TRBV4-1 with TRBJ2-2, with a tentative D call TRBD2 (6 bases). Germline loops: CDR1 MGHRA, CDR2 YSYEKL. V was shortened by 4 bases and J by 0 bases, with 12 bases between the two germline ends. The CDR3 totals 16 residues. The CDR3 is CASSPQGLTNTGELFF. In nucleotides, the CDR3 is TGCGCCAGCAGCCCCCAGGGACTTACGAACACCGGGGAGCTGTTTTTT.

CDR3 protein: CASSPRGLASEQYF. The CDR3 bases are TGTGCCAGCAGCCCGCGTGGACTAGCCTCAGAGCAGTACTTC. This chain uses TRBV11-1 with TRBJ2-7; 8 nucleotides agree with TRBD2. Per germline, CDR1 SGHAT and CDR2 FQDESV (reference sequence). This CDR3 region has 14 residues. V lost 5 bases to trimming and J lost 7 bases; unmatched junction nucleotides: 10.

The rearrangement uses TRBV5-5 and TRBJ1-2; D possibly corresponds to TRBD1 (5 bases). The germline V gene encodes CDR1 SGHKS and CDR2 YYEKEE (reference sequence). The CDR3 has 13 amino acids. Trimming pared 4 bases from V and 1 base from J, leaving 8 bases between. The CDR3 nucleotides are TGTGCCAGCAGCACGACAGTTAACTATGGCTACACCTTC. Translating it yields CASSTTVNYGYTF.

The chain carries TRBV18 and TRBJ1-1; 10 nucleotides line up with TRBD1. The V gene's germline CDR1 is KGHSH and CDR2 LQKENI. The CDR3 consists of 16 residues. The V gene end was trimmed by 3 bases and the J gene end by 2 bases; junction bases not matched to a gene: 6. CDR3 in DNA: TGTGCCAGCTCACCGAGGGGACAGGGGATAAACACTGAAGCTTTCTTT. Translation gives CASSPRGQGINTEAFF.

The chain is built from TRBV6-1 and TRBJ1-1; D uncertain. The germline gives CDR1 MNHNS, CDR2 SASEGT. The V end lost 6 bases, the J end lost 8 bases, and 10 bases lay between the germline ends. The CDR3 totals 11 residues. The CDR3 is CASSHLAEAFF. The DNA of the CDR3 is TGTGCCAGCAGCCACCTAGCCGAAGCTTTCTTT.

The chain carries TRBV6-5 and TRBJ1-1, with D possibly matching TRBD1 (5 bases). CDR3 length: 15 amino acids. V dropped 6 bases and J dropped 2 bases, with 16 bases sitting between them. The germline gives CDR1 MNHEY, CDR2 SVGAGI. For the CDR3, the DNA is TGTGCCAGCAGGAGAGGGGAGGTTAGAAACACTGAAGCTTTCTTT. This codes for CASRRGEVRNTEAFF.

V and J are TRBV5-4 and TRBJ1-3; 11 bases agree with TRBD1. After removal of 4 bases from V and 2 bases from J, the junction contained 2 bases not matched to a gene. The CDR3 sequence is 15 residues long. The germline V gene encodes CDR1 SGHNT and CDR2 YYREEE (reference sequence). The CDR3 loop is CASSVDRGPGNTIYF. CDR3 DNA sequence: TGTGCCAGCAGCGTGGACAGGGGGCCTGGAAACACCATATATTTT.

The chain carries TRBV9 and TRBJ1-2; a weak D match, TRBD1 (5 bases). The ends were cut back, 3 bases at V and 3 bases at J, with 27 bases in the middle. There are 19 residues in the CDR3. The germline V gene encodes CDR1 SGDLS and CDR2 YYNGEE. The CDR3 DNA reads TGTGCCAGCAGCGCAAGCCTAGTGGACACCTTTGGCAGTGACTATGGCTACACCTTC. Translated: CASSASLVDTFGSDYGYTF. Full variable domain (rest looked up from reference TRBV9 and TRBJ1-2): DSGVTQTPKHLITATGQRVTLRCSPRSGDLSVYWYQQSLDQGLQFLIQYYNGEERAKGNILERFSAQQFPDLHSELNLSSLELGDSALYFCASSASLVDTFGSDYGYTFGSGTRLTVV.

This chain connects TRBV10-3 to TRBJ1-2; 9 nucleotides agree with TRBD1. This CDR3 has 12 residues. Trimming cost V 8 bases and J 8 bases; bases outside gene matches: 6. Germline loops: CDR1 ENHRY, CDR2 SYGVKD. In DNA, the CDR3 is TGTGCCATCGGGGACAGGGCACGCGGCTACACCTTC. This encodes CAIGDRARGYTF.

The V and J genes are TRBV6-5 and TRBJ2-2; 8 bases map to TRBD2. The length of the CDR3 is 14 residues. V lost 6 bases, J lost 4 bases, and 4 bases stayed unmatched. Germline CDR1 and CDR2: MNHEY and SVGAGI. The CDR3: CASRRGGGTGELFF. The CDR3 DNA reads TGTGCCAGCAGACGGGGGGGCGGCACCGGGGAGCTGTTTTTT.

The chain is built from TRBV27 and TRBJ1-1; 7 bases are a match to TRBD1. The germline gives CDR1 MNHEY, CDR2 SMNVEV (reference sequence). There are 16 residues in the CDR3. J was trimmed by 1 base and V by 6 bases; bases with no gene match: 11. The CDR3 here is CASSRQGRVGNTEAFF. As DNA, the CDR3 is TGTGCCAGCAGCCGACAGGGAAGGGTCGGGAACACTGAAGCTTTCTTT.

DNA for the CDR3: TGTGCCAGCAGCCCCGTTAATTCACCCCTCCACTTT. Translating it yields CASSPVNSPLHF. This chain joins TRBV5-8 and TRBJ1-6; D remains ambiguous. The CDR3 is 12 amino acids. Trimming took off 4 bases at V and 6 bases at J, with 5 bases between the two ends. Per the germline V gene, CDR1 is SGHTS and CDR2 is YDEGEE.

V gene TRBV5-1 combines with J gene TRBJ2-2; 7 bases are shared with TRBD1. The CDR3 runs 17 residues. Germline assignment: CDR1 SGHRS and CDR2 YFSETQ. V lost 0 bases and J lost 4; bases outside the gene matches: 9. CDR3 region: CASSLGYQGGFTGELFF. The CDR3 nucleotides are TGCGCCAGCAGCTTGGGGTATCAAGGGGGCTTCACCGGGGAGCTGTTTTTT.

This rearrangement joins TRBV5-1 to TRBJ1-1; 9 positions match TRBD1. The CDR3 consists of 19 residues. Germline V gene lookup returns CDR1 SGHRS and CDR2 YFSETQ. V lost 3 bases, J lost 2 bases, and 17 bases stayed unmatched. CDR3 in DNA: TGCGCCAGCAGCTCTATACAGGGGGCTTCGCCCCTGCTAAACACTGAAGCTTTCTTT. This encodes CASSSIQGASPLLNTEAFF.

The chain employs TRBV19 and TRBJ1-5; TRBD1 agrees at 9 bases. Germline V gene data show CDR1 as LNHDA and CDR2 as SQIVND (reference sequence). V was pared by 5 bases and J by 1 base, with 6 bases of the junction left unmatched. The CDR3 is 16 residues long. CDR3 nucleotide sequence: TGTGCCAGTAGTCCGGGACAGGGAAGGAGCAATCAGCCCCAGCATTTT. Translation: CASSPGQGRSNQPQHF.

This chain connects TRBV27 to TRBJ1-2; a possible D gene is TRBD1 (6 bases). The V gene lost 5 bases and the J gene lost 7 bases, with 14 bases spanning the gap. The CDR3 has 13 amino acids. CDR1 is MNHEY, CDR2 SMNVEV, per germline (reference sequence). This CDR3 reads CASSVNREGGYTF. The CDR3 coding sequence is TGTGCCAGCAGTGTAAACAGGGAAGGTGGCTACACCTTC.

The chain combines TRBV4-3 with TRBJ1-5; D gene unclear. V dropped 0 bases and J dropped 7 bases, with 13 bases sitting between them. This CDR3 contains 15 residues. Germline loops: CDR1 LGHNA, CDR2 YSLEER. The CDR3 DNA follows: TGCGCCAGCAGCCAAGATCCGAGGGCCTCCCAGCCCCAGCATTTT. Its protein is CASSQDPRASQPQHF.

The chain recombines TRBV19 with TRBJ1-1; 7 positions match TRBD1. The CDR3 has 18 amino acids. Germline CDR1 and CDR2: LNHDA and SQIVND (reference sequence). Unmatched junction bases numbered 21, after V lost 6 bases and J lost 5 bases. The CDR3 coding sequence is TGTGCCAGTAGGGGGGGATTCACAGGGGCAATAACGGGGACTGAAGCTTTCTTT. Translating it yields CASRGGFTGAITGTEAFF.

This sequence joins TRBV7-2 and TRBJ2-1; perhaps TRBD1 as D (6 bases). This CDR3 contains 14 residues. Looked up from germline, CDR1 is SGHTA and CDR2 is FQGNSA. Between the trimmed V and J ends, which lost 1 base and 7 bases, there was a span of 11 bases. The CDR3 DNA is TGTGCCAGCAGCTTAGTCAGGGGTGAGAATGAGCAGTTCTTC. Translated, it gives CASSLVRGENEQFF. The variable domain in full, with the rest retrieved from reference TRBV7-2 and TRBJ2-1, is GAGVSQSPSNKVTEKGKDVELRCDPISGHTALYWYRQSLGQGLEFLIYFQGNSAPDKSGLPSDRFSAERTGGSVSTLTIQRTQQEDSAVYLCASSLVRGENEQFFGPGTRLTVL.

This clone was found once. The chain carries TRBV4-2 and TRBJ1-1; D unclear. Germline loops: CDR1 LGHNA, CDR2 YNFKEQ. The CDR3 length is 16 residues. V shed 0 bases and J shed 0 bases, with 11 bases lying between them. CDR3 sequence reads: CASSQDFGVMNTEAFF. CDR3 in DNA: TGTGCCAGCAGCCAAGATTTCGGTGTAATGAACACTGAAGCTTTCTTT.